This is a list of T cell receptor beta chains from one sample in a study of blood T cell repertoires in COVID-19. Assay used: immunoSEQ multiplex PCR; TCRdb lists only in-frame clones, some missing. In the table there are approximately 25,000 clones, about four fifths of which are singletons. Material: peripheral blood. The receptor source for this set is a man aged 45-60 years with COVID-19, enrolled during active disease. Both conserved end residues are part of each CDR3. The D gene is left open where the match is weak. Rows may omit the clone size; those that give it use once, few, many or a size class.

j_call,d_call,v_call,clone_size,cdr3_aa,cdr3_nt
TRBJ2-7,TRBD2,TRBV6-5,-,CASSFHPGTSLHEQYF,TGTGCCAGCAGTTTTCACCCCGGGACTAGCCTCCACGAGCAGTACTTC
TRBJ1-2,TRBD1,TRBV9,-,CARSVGDRGGGYTF,TGTGCCCGCAGCGTAGGGGACAGGGGGGGAGGCTACACCTTC
TRBJ1-6,TRBD1,TRBV2,-,CASRTGNSPLHF,TGTGCCAGCAGGACAGGGAATTCACCCCTCCACTTT
TRBJ1-2,TRBD1,TRBV6-5,-,CASYPGQGSYGYTF,TGTGCCAGCTACCCGGGACAGGGATCCTATGGCTACACCTTC
TRBJ2-7,-,TRBV28,-,CATTGAGRHYEQYF,TGTGCCACCACCGGGGCGGGGCGCCACTACGAGCAGTACTTC
TRBJ1-2,-,TRBV28,-,CASSLREQRGYTF,TGTGCCAGCAGTTTACGGGAACAACGGGGCTACACCTTC
TRBJ1-2,TRBD1,TRBV29-1,once,CSVGGTGGYTF,TGCAGCGTGGGGGGGACAGGCGGCTACACCTTC
TRBJ1-6,TRBD1,TRBV19,few,CASRGQPSSYNSPLHF,TGTGCCAGTAGGGGACAGCCGAGCTCCTATAATTCACCCCTCCACTTT
TRBJ1-2,-,TRBV3-1/TRBV3-2,few,CASSHDRSEGYTF,TGTGCCAGCAGCCACGACAGGTCAGAAGGCTACACCTTC
TRBJ1-4,TRBD1,TRBV6-5,-,CASSTGTVNEKLFF,TGTGCCAGCAGTACCGGGACAGTTAATGAAAAACTGTTTTTT
TRBJ2-1,-,TRBV30,-,CAWTPKGRPYNEQFF,TGTGCCTGGACGCCGAAGGGGAGGCCCTACAATGAGCAGTTCTTC
TRBJ1-4,TRBD1,TRBV2,few,CASRARGGVDEKLFF,TGTGCCAGCAGGGCTCGAGGGGGCGTGGATGAAAAACTGTTTTTT
TRBJ1-2,TRBD1,TRBV2,-,CASRTGQGRGGYTF,TGTGCCAGCAGAACCGGACAGGGAAGAGGGGGCTACACCTTC
TRBJ2-1,-,TRBV6-1,few,CASSEAPGREQFF,TGTGCCAGCAGTGAAGCCCCAGGGCGGGAGCAGTTCTTC
TRBJ1-5,-,TRBV2,-,CASSTRESNQPQHF,TGTGCCAGCAGTACCCGGGAGAGCAATCAGCCCCAGCATTTT
TRBJ2-1,TRBD2,TRBV7-3,few,CASSVGTSGYNEQFF,TGTGCCAGCAGCGTCGGGACTAGCGGATACAATGAGCAGTTCTTC
TRBJ1-1,-,TRBV30,-,CAWSPHRTGFDTEAFF,TGTGCCTGGAGTCCACACCGAACAGGGTTCGACACTGAAGCTTTCTTT
TRBJ2-7,TRBD1,TRBV5-6,-,CASTERQGYEQYF,TGTGCCAGCACCGAAAGACAGGGTTACGAGCAGTACTTC
TRBJ1-3,-,TRBV28,-,CASSPHRDGTIYF,TGTGCCAGCAGCCCTCACAGGGACGGCACCATATATTTT
TRBJ2-3,TRBD2,TRBV6-6,-,CASSSQRRGGTDTQYF,TGTGCCAGCAGTTCCCAGAGGCGGGGGGGCACAGATACGCAGTATTTT
TRBJ2-7,-,TRBV10-3,-,CAISAGGEQYF,TGTGCCATCAGTGCCGGAGGAGAGCAGTACTTC
TRBJ2-1,TRBD2,TRBV25-1,-,CASSLAGGPSNEQFF,TGTGCCAGCAGTTTAGCGGGAGGGCCCTCCAATGAGCAGTTCTTC
TRBJ1-2,TRBD1,TRBV28,few,CASSLAELGQGVLNYGYTF,TGTGCCAGCAGTTTAGCCGAGTTGGGACAGGGGGTACTGAACTATGGCTACACCTTC
TRBJ2-1,-,TRBV10-3,-,CAISESSVMQFF,TGTGCCATCAGTGAGTCCAGCGTTATGCAGTTCTTC
TRBJ1-3,TRBD1,TRBV4-1,-,CASSHPGQQKRGNTIYF,TGCGCCAGCAGCCACCCGGGACAGCAAAAAAGAGGAAACACCATATATTTT
TRBJ2-1,TRBD2,TRBV10-3,-,CAISLPSGGSNNEQFF,TGTGCCATCAGTCTTCCTAGCGGGGGGTCAAACAATGAGCAGTTCTTC
TRBJ2-6,-,TRBV7-8,-,CASSSGGSGANVLTF,TGTGCCAGCAGCTCAGGAGGGTCTGGGGCCAACGTCCTGACTTTC
TRBJ1-1,-,TRBV30,-,CAWSKYTQNTEAFF,TGTGCCTGGAGTAAGTATACACAGAACACTGAAGCTTTCTTT
TRBJ2-7,TRBD1,TRBV6-5,few,CASLRHLTGGEQYF,TGTGCCAGCCTCCGACACCTAACAGGGGGCGAGCAGTACTTC
TRBJ1-4,-,TRBV2,-,CASQTVELSTNEKLFF,TGTGCCAGCCAAACCGTGGAGTTGTCAACTAATGAAAAACTGTTTTTT
TRBJ1-4,-,TRBV2,-,CASSQTERNEKLFF,TGTGCCAGCAGCCAGACAGAAAGAAATGAAAAACTGTTTTTT
TRBJ1-4,TRBD1,TRBV5-6,few,CASSFEGRGREKLFF,TGTGCCAGCAGCTTTGAAGGCAGGGGGCGTGAAAAACTGTTTTTT
TRBJ1-2,TRBD1,TRBV12-5,-,CASGLTGERGGYTF,TGTGCTAGTGGTTTGACAGGGGAGAGGGGTGGCTACACCTTC
TRBJ2-3,TRBD1,TRBV2,-,CASSAFRDRAQYF,TGTGCCAGCAGTGCGTTCCGGGACAGGGCGCAGTATTTT
TRBJ1-2,TRBD1,TRBV10-3,-,CAINQGGGKANYGYTF,TGTGCCATCAACCAAGGAGGGGGCAAAGCTAACTATGGCTACACCTTC
TRBJ1-4,TRBD1,TRBV7-9,-,CASSPTGGSNEKLFF,TGTGCCAGCAGCCCCACAGGGGGGTCGAATGAAAAACTGTTTTTT
TRBJ1-4,-,TRBV6-4,-,CASSPSATNEKLFF,TGTGCCAGCAGTCCCAGTGCAACTAATGAAAAACTGTTTTTT
TRBJ2-1,-,TRBV5-6,few,CASSWGDGYNEQFF,TGTGCCAGCAGCTGGGGAGACGGTTACAATGAGCAGTTCTTC
TRBJ1-3,-,TRBV9,-,CASSVSDTIYF,TGTGCCAGCAGCGTATCCGACACCATATATTTT
TRBJ2-6,TRBD2,TRBV28,-,CASSSVTSWAHYSGANVLTF,TGTGCCAGCAGTTCCGTGACTAGCTGGGCTCACTACTCTGGGGCCAACGTCCTGACTTTC
TRBJ1-3,-,TRBV7-6,-,CASSSTGTLSGNTIYF,TGTGCCAGCAGCTCGACAGGAACCTTATCCGGAAACACCATATATTTT
TRBJ2-1,TRBD1,TRBV29-1,once,CSVGGTGGTYNEQFF,TGCAGCGTAGGTGGGACAGGGGGCACCTACAATGAGCAGTTCTTC